The 3 T cell receptor beta chains in this list originate from one sample, sequenced in a study of T cell responses to AZD1222 COVID-19 vaccine. Produced via immunoSEQ multiplex PCR; TCRdb's table is partial and in-frame only. This table holds more than 70,000 clones, 88% found once. Sequenced material: peripheral blood, taken on day 0 of AZD1222 vaccination. Receptors originate from an adult in good health.

The rearrangement links TRBV5-1 to TRBJ2-2; TRBD2 matches at 9 bases. The V gene's germline CDR1 is SGHRS and CDR2 YFSETQ. J lost 1 base, V lost 2 bases, and 3 bases had no gene match. The CDR3 is 16 residues long. For the CDR3, the DNA is TGCGCCAGCAGCTTTAGGACTAGCGTGAACACCGGGGAGCTGTTTTTT. This sequence encodes CASSFRTSVNTGELFF.

This chain links TRBV4-1 with TRBJ2-7; maybe TRBD1 (6 bases). V gave up 4 bases and J gave up 6 bases, with 19 bases separating them. The CDR3 has 15 residues. Per germline, CDR1 MGHRA and CDR2 YSYEKL. The CDR3 reads CASSPGALGPPEQYF. The CDR3 DNA sequence: TGCGCCAGCAGCCCAGGGGCCTTGGGTCCTCCCGAGCAGTACTTC.

The chain employs TRBV7-9 and TRBJ1-2; D gene ambiguous. This CDR3 has 15 amino acids. CDR1 is SEHNR and CDR2 is FQNEAQ in the germline V gene (reference sequence). Between the trimmed V and J ends, which lost 1 base and 4 bases, there was a span of 13 bases. The CDR3 coding sequence is TGTGCCAGCAGCTTAGAGGGCGGCGGCCTCTATGGCTACACCTTC. Translated: CASSLEGGGLYGYTF.